This T cell receptor (beta chain) was recorded in a study of blood T cell repertoires in COVID-19. The method was immunoSEQ multiplex PCR; TCRdb's version includes in-frame clones alone and lacks a portion of them. The data contain 95,000 to 150,000 clones, approximately 80% of them singletons. Germline V gives CDR1 SGHTA, CDR2 FQGNSA. The CDR3 contains 15 residues. Trimming stripped 0 bases from V and 2 bases from J, with 7 bases between. Input material: peripheral blood. V gene TRBV7-2 combines with J gene TRBJ2-2; no clear D gene. The receptor's source is a woman of 80 years or more with acute or convalescent COVID-19. CDR3 amino acids: CASSLAAVNTGELFF. The CDR3 bases are TGTGCCAGCAGCTTAGCGGCAGTAAACACCGGGGAGCTGTTTTTT.